This T cell receptor beta chain was obtained from a study of spatial heterogeneity in lung cancer. As for the study in general: Consistently, beta-chain sequences turned up in larger numbers than alpha-chain sequences did.

This clonotype was counted at least ten times. What it recognizes is unknown. General observations from the study: The counts of expanded TCRs, ubiquitous and regional, tracked ubiquitous and regional nonsynonymous mutations, respectively. The study found that expanded intratumoral alpha and beta TCR counts tracked tumor mutation counts.

The sample's time point: sample taken at primary tumor resection. Whole RNA came from tumor, nontumor lung or frozen PBMC and was sequenced without being sorted. This CDR3 spans 14 amino acids. Trimming removed 5 bases at V and 0 bases at J, with 10 bases between. TCRdb called the 5' RACE reads again in MiXCR, with one record for every CDR3 protein. This table holds some 15,000 distinct CDR3 sequences, under 6.5% found once. The V call is TRBV12-3 or TRBV12-4, the J call TRBJ1-2; D gene ambiguous. Sequenced material: lung tumor tissue, taken at surgery. This TCR came from a male donor with early-stage non-small cell lung cancer. This chain's CDR3 is CASSGITANYGYTF. In nucleotides, the CDR3 is TGTGCCAGCAGTGGAATCACAGCTAACTATGGCTACACCTTC.